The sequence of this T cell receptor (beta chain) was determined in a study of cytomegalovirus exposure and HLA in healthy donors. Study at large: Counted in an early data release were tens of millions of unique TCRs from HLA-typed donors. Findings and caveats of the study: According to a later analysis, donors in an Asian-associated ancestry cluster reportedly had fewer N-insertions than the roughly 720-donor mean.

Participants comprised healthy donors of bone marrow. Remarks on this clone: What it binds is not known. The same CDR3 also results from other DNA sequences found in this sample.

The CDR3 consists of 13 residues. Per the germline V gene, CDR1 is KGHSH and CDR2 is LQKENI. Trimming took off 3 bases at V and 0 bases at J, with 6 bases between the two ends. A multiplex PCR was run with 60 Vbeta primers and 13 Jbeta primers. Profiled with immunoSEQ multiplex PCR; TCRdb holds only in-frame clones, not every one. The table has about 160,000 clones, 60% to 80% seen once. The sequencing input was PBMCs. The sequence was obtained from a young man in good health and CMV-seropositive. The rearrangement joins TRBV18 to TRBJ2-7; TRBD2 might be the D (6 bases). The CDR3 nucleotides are TGTGCCAGCTCACCGACTAGCTCCTACGAGCAGTACTTC. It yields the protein CASSPTSSYEQYF. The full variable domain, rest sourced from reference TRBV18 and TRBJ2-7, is NAGVMQNPRHLVRRRGQEARLRCSPMKGHSHVYWYRQLPEEGLKFMVYLQKENIIDESGMPKERFSAEFPKEGPSILRIQQVVRGDSAAYFCASSPTSSYEQYFGPGTRLTVT.